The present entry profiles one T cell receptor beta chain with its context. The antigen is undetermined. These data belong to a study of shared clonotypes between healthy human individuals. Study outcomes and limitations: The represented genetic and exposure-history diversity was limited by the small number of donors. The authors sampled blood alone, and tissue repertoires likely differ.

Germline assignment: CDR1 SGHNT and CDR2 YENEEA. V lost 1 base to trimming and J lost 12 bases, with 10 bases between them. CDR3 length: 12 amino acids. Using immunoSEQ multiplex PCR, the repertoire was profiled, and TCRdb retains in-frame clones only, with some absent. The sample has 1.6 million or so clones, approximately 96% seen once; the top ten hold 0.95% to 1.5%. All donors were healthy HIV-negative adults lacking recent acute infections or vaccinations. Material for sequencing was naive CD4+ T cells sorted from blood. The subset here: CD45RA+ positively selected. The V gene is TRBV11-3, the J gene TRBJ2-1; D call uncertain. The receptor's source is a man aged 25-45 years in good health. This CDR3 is CASSLGFSGQFF. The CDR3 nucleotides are TGTGCCAGCAGCTTAGGTTTTTCTGGGCAGTTCTTC.